This is a list of T cell receptor beta chains from one sample in a study of T cells in Graves' hyperthyroidism and ophthalmopathy. TCRdb reprocessed the multiplex PCR reads via MiXCR and lists one record per CDR3 protein. This table has roughly 500,000 distinct CDR3 sequences, roughly a sixth appearing once. What was sequenced was blood. The receptor source for this set is a woman younger than 45 with Graves' ophthalmopathy. CDR3s leave out the opening cysteine and the closing phenylalanine or tryptophan. The order of the fields is V gene, CDR3 protein.

V gene: TRBV5-1; CDR3 protein: ASSPEDRFYNEQF
V gene: TRBV6-2/TRBV6-3; CDR3 protein: ASSYFRQGPTEAF
V gene: TRBV6-5; CDR3 protein: ASSYGPEGSYGYT
V gene: TRBV6-1; CDR3 protein: ASIGISSYNSPLH
V gene: TRBV6-1; CDR3 protein: ASSPNPRYNQPQH
V gene: TRBV29-1; CDR3 protein: SALFGGRETQY
V gene: TRBV30; CDR3 protein: AWSEMGTHQF
V gene: TRBV6-1; CDR3 protein: ASSVPGQAPYEQY
V gene: TRBV3-1; CDR3 protein: ASSIISTDTQY
V gene: TRBV28; CDR3 protein: ASSRGTGLFNTGELF
V gene: TRBV3-1; CDR3 protein: ACSRPGLARVYNEQF
V gene: TRBV9; CDR3 protein: ASSVATGVGNEQF
V gene: TRBV3-2; CDR3 protein: ASSQGRTQISYNEQF
V gene: TRBV4-3; CDR3 protein: ASSQDPGLRGEKLF
V gene: TRBV16; CDR3 protein: ASSQSGRPGEQY
V gene: TRBV28; CDR3 protein: ASMTSETPITGELF
V gene: TRBV6-1; CDR3 protein: ASRFTENTEAF
V gene: TRBV3-1; CDR3 protein: ASSQLHTGGAGYT
V gene: TRBV7-9; CDR3 protein: ASSRAPYEQY
V gene: TRBV12-3/TRBV12-4; CDR3 protein: ASRASDYEQY
V gene: TRBV11-3; CDR3 protein: ASSLMIAGELF
V gene: TRBV10-3; CDR3 protein: AIRAGQRSTDTQY
V gene: TRBV7-9; CDR3 protein: ASSLGGLGELF
V gene: TRBV6-2/TRBV6-3; CDR3 protein: ASRKGTGGYNEQF
V gene: TRBV5-5; CDR3 protein: ASSSGQGHQPQH
V gene: TRBV7-2; CDR3 protein: ASTPRSQETQY
V gene: TRBV25-1; CDR3 protein: ASEQGFGAGANVLT
V gene: TRBV2; CDR3 protein: ARRSGGALEQY
V gene: TRBV5-8; CDR3 protein: ASSLPTGVDIYEQY
V gene: TRBV27; CDR3 protein: ASRGRENEKLF
V gene: TRBV4-2; CDR3 protein: ASSQEWGTNYGYT
V gene: TRBV20-1; CDR3 protein: SASVQFSGSINEQY
V gene: TRBV28; CDR3 protein: ASSLSLGGSPLH
V gene: TRBV20-1; CDR3 protein: SARTSGIQWEQF
V gene: TRBV15; CDR3 protein: ATSLDRGRADTQY
V gene: TRBV4-3; CDR3 protein: ASSQVGGHNEQF
V gene: TRBV20-1; CDR3 protein: SAYGGNNEQF
V gene: TRBV4-1; CDR3 protein: ASSQDLRVAQY
V gene: TRBV7-9; CDR3 protein: ASSNVVNEKLF
V gene: TRBV6-1; CDR3 protein: ASSTFLGSPNNEQF
V gene: TRBV19; CDR3 protein: ASRGSQETQY
V gene: TRBV6-1; CDR3 protein: ASSPLPSGLVYNEQF
V gene: TRBV29-1; CDR3 protein: SVGRWENTEAF
V gene: TRBV7-2; CDR3 protein: ASSFNIPTQY
V gene: TRBV6-9; CDR3 protein: ASSSPGGVDDTQY